This entry is about one T cell receptor beta chain. Its matching antigen is unknown. The CDR3 extends over 18 amino acids. From germline, CDR1 is SGHRS and CDR2 YFSETQ. V dropped 4 bases and J dropped 6; count of bases not matched to a gene: 10. Treatment meaning: some 20 received Ad26.COV2.S at low or high dose, single or two shots; several received placebo; per-sample allocation not given. Material that was analyzed had been drawn on day 63 after the first vaccine or placebo injection. The source of the sample is a study of Ad26.COV2.S vaccination and SARS-CoV-2 variants. Study background: The donor was enrolled in the Ad26.COV2.S arm of the COV1001 trial. Study-level results: Measurement of non-spike TCR breadth gave similar results in vaccine and placebo recipients.

TCRdb's copy holds only in-frame clones and misses some; the assay was immunoSEQ multiplex PCR. The data contain 450,000 to 550,000 clones, 85% to 90% of them singletons. The material was peripheral blood, obtained in a trial of Ad26.COV2.S vaccine versus placebo. The gene calls are TRBV5-1 and TRBJ2-4; TRBD2 aligns across 16 bases. The source is a person aged 18-60 years who received the Ad26.COV2.S COVID-19 vaccine or a placebo. Written as DNA, the CDR3 is TGCGCCAGCAGCCCCTACGGGACTAGCGGGAGGGCCGGAAACATTCAGTACTTC. It codes for CASSPYGTSGRAGNIQYF. The full variable domain, rest sourced from reference TRBV5-1 and TRBJ2-4, is KAGVTQTPRYLIKTRGQQVTLSCSPISGHRSVSWYQQTPGQGLQFLFEYFSETQRNKGNFPGRFSGRQFSNSRSEMNVSTLELGDSALYLCASSPYGTSGRAGNIQYFGAGTRLSVL.